This TCR beta chain was identified during a study of CD8+ T cells in alopecia areata (dated by TCRdb to between 2017 and 2018). Looking at the study overall: Treated patients were enrolled in an open-label pilot trial of oral tofacitinib, 5 to 10 mg twice daily, for moderate-to-severe alopecia areata. Tofacitinib-treated patients had biopsies at baseline and at 4 and 24 weeks of treatment, with a later scalp biopsy in several patients. Human TCRbeta sequencing covered scalp tissue and sorted CD4+ and CD8+ peripheral blood T cells from patchy and totalis/universalis alopecia areata patients and healthy controls. Tofacitinib was administered for 6 to 18 months, and 6 months of follow-up off drug were then conducted to assess delayed response and recurrence. Amplification of TCRbeta CDR3 regions was done by immunoSEQ multiplex PCR using 35 Vbeta forward primers and 13 Jbeta reverse primers. Disease severity in treated patients was measured with the SALT score, which quantifies the percentage of affected scalp surface area. RNA was extracted with the PAXgene miRNA kit for fixed scalp, the miRNeasy kit for PBMCs, and the RNeasy kit for mouse skin. To study T cell clonal expansion in alopecia areata, the researchers applied high-throughput TCRbeta sequencing to both the C3H/HeJ mouse model and human patients. Clonality in the scalp was compared among normal scalp (n=4), patchy alopecia areata scalp (n=8), and alopecia totalis/universalis scalp (n=8). Here is what the overall study found, with its caveats: The treated cohort was small, with a single nonresponder, so links between baseline CD8+ expansion and response need larger studies. Compared with normal scalp, lesional scalp had higher clonality and more expanded CD8+ clones, particularly in alopecia totalis/universalis, a pattern that suggests antigenic drive. Scalp clonality and the number of expanded CD8+ clones among the top 100 scalp clones were significantly decreased by tofacitinib. Scalp TCR repertoire analysis is complicated because resident alphabeta T cells in normal human skin are also sequenced, whereas mouse skin is dominated by gammadelta T cells. During tofacitinib treatment, many expanded lesional clones remained in scalp and blood, and this persistence may partly explain relapse after treatment is stopped. TCR sequences shared between patients were less clear than in mice, possibly partly because of HLA diversity in the patient population.

The label giving this sample's treatment or condition can be read as: oral pan-JAK inhibitor, 5-10 mg twice daily. Peripheral blood and lesional scalp punch biopsies were obtained from patients with alopecia areata. After PBMCs were isolated by density centrifugation and stained for CD3, CD4 and CD8, a FACSAria was used to sort CD4+ and CD8+ T cells. Counted from cysteine to phenylalanine, this CDR3 has 13 amino acids. Only CDR3 DNA remains: 39 bases, in frame from the first base. V is trimmed back by 7 bases and J by 6 bases, and the junction contains 7 bases that no gene match accounts for. As encoded in the germline V gene, CDR1 is SNHLY while CDR2 is FYNNEI. The library was prepared using the immunoSEQ multiplex PCR assay. RNA was extracted from all samples and reverse transcribed into cDNA, which served as template for TCR sequencing. SuperScript III was used for first-strand cDNA synthesis, primed with a 2:1 mix of oligo-dT and random hexamers. A synthetic immune receptor repertoire was used to gauge amplification bias, and whatever bias remained was removed computationally. Turning to the authors' computational methods: Raw reads were preprocessed for error removal, and CDR3 was defined according to IMGT conventions as running from the conserved cysteine to phenylalanine. To get clonality, Shannon entropy was normalized by log2 of the number of productive unique TCRs and the result was subtracted from 1. Scalp TCRbeta sequences were cross-referenced with sorted blood CD4 and CD8 repertoires so that the CD4 or CD8 identity of scalp clones could be inferred. TCRdb took over this immuneACCESS table, retaining in-frame rearrangements with V and J assigned. Such tables are incomplete; in checked studies, under half of the missing clones stem from an unresolved V gene, and the remainder is unexplained. The V and J calls and the clone size are those of that table, but D and trimming were determined from the DNA. The sample yields 160,000 or so clones; 58% were counted once. The biggest ten clones account for 16% of the sample.

This clone was picked up a small number of times. Its antigen is not yet known. Base-call qualities are not available, and no considerably larger clone is one nucleotide away. The chain is assembled from TRBV2 and TRBJ2-3; 7 bases in between match TRBD1. The sample consisted of CD4+ T cells sorted from blood, taken at approximately week 60, from a patient treated with tofacitinib. The receptor was isolated from a human donor with alopecia areata. This receptor has the CDR3 CASKQGTRDTQYF. The sequence in DNA is TGTGCCAGCAAACAGGGGACGAGGGATACGCAGTATTTT.